This entry lists 10 T cell receptor beta chains sequenced from one sample in a study of identical twins. TCRdb re-analysed the 5' RACE reads in MiXCR, keeping a single row per CDR3 protein. The table has about 280,000 distinct CDR3 sequences, roughly 8.6% seen once. The same data also went into a second study, on yellow fever vaccine responses in identical twins.

Sample: memory (CD45RO+) T cells sorted from blood. The receptor source for this set is a woman aged 18 to 35 in good health.

This clonotype came up many times. V and J are TRBV29-1 and TRBJ2-3; either TRBD1 or TRBD2 may supply D (5 bases each). Germline V CDR1 and CDR2: SQVTM, ANQGSEA. The CDR3 loop spans 12 amino acids. V lost 7 bases and J lost 4, with 12 bases in between. CDR3 coding DNA: TGCAGCGCCGGGACCAAGCCAGATACGCAGTATTTT. This encodes CSAGTKPDTQYF.

This rearrangement joins TRBV11-2 to TRBJ2-2, with 11 bases identical to TRBD1. CDR1 is SGHAT, CDR2 FQNNGV, per germline. The trim removed 5 bases at V and 5 bases at J, leaving 7 bases unmatched. The CDR3 loop spans 16 amino acids. This chain's CDR3 is CASSVPGQGVTGELFF. In nucleotides, the CDR3 is TGTGCCAGCAGCGTTCCGGGACAGGGGGTTACCGGGGAGCTGTTTTTT.

This chain joins TRBV6-2 or TRBV6-3 and TRBJ1-6; D is unresolved. The germline CDR1 and CDR2 sequences are MNHEY and SVGEGT. Trimming shortened V by 4 bases and J by 5 bases, and 15 bases separated the two germline ends. The length of the CDR3 is 16 residues. The CDR3 bases are TGTGCCAGCAGTTCCCGTGGAAGTGCTAATAATTCACCCCTCCACTTT. Amino acids: CASSSRGSANNSPLHF.

This clonotype has a count of ten or more. This CDR3 reads CASSPGQGAQPQHF. Here the CDR3 DNA reads TGCGCCAGCAGCCCGGGACAGGGGGCTCAGCCCCAGCATTTT. The rearrangement uses TRBV5-1 and TRBJ1-5, with 12 bases that match TRBD1. The CDR3 totals 14 residues. Germline V gives CDR1 SGHRS, CDR2 YFSETQ. V lost 4 bases and J lost 6; bases outside the gene matches: 2.

Many counts were recorded for this clonotype. The rearrangement uses TRBV2 and TRBJ2-5; TRBD2 aligns across 8 bases. Germline V gene data show CDR1 as SNHLY and CDR2 as FYNNEI. The CDR3 runs 14 residues. V lost 5 bases, J lost 5 bases, and 7 bases stayed unmatched. The CDR3 is CASSLGRLAETQYF. The CDR3 DNA reads as TGTGCCAGCAGTCTCGGGCGACTAGCGGAGACCCAGTACTTC.

This clonotype was found a few times. V gene TRBV5-8 combines with J gene TRBJ1-5, with a tentative D call TRBD1 (5 bases). With 7 bases removed from V and 2 bases from J, the gap between germline ends came to 10 bases. CDR1 and CDR2 from the germline V gene are SGHTS and YDEGEE. The CDR3 has 13 amino acids. The CDR3 region is CASQGFRNQPQHF. The CDR3 nucleotides are TGTGCCAGCCAGGGCTTCCGCAATCAGCCCCAGCATTTT.

This clonotype was detected ten times or more. The CDR3 sequence is CASSLSVHGGNTIYF. The CDR3 DNA reads TGTGCCAGCAGTTTAAGCGTTCACGGTGGAAACACCATATATTTT. The chain recombines TRBV12-3 or TRBV12-4 with TRBJ1-3; D remains ambiguous. This CDR3 has 15 amino acids. V gave up 2 bases and J gave up 3 bases, with 11 bases separating them.

This clonotype has at least ten counts. The V gene is TRBV20-1, the J gene TRBJ1-2; 8 nucleotides line up with TRBD1. Germline-derived CDR1 and CDR2 are DFQATT and SNEGSKA (reference sequence). Germline trimming cut 6 bases from V and 4 bases from J; bases unmatched to any gene: 4. This CDR3 has 12 amino acids. The CDR3 region has the DNA TGCAGTGCCGGACAGGGATCCTATGGCTACACCTTC. This encodes CSAGQGSYGYTF.

At least ten counts were recorded for this clonotype. The chain employs TRBV3-1 and TRBJ1-2; TRBD1 agrees at 7 bases. Germline V lookup: CDR1 LGHDT, CDR2 YNNKEL (reference sequence). The CDR3 is 15 amino acids. V shed 4 bases and J 3 bases; nucleotides not matched to a gene: 8. As DNA, the CDR3 is TGTGCCAGCAGCCGGGAGGCGACAGGGTACTATGGCTACACCTTC. Protein: CASSREATGYYGYTF. Full variable domain (outside the CDR3, taken from reference TRBV3-1 and TRBJ1-2): DTAVSQTPKYLVTQMGNDKSIKCEQNLGHDTMYWYKQDSKKFLKIMFSYNNKELIINETVPNRFSPKSPDKAHLNLHINSLELGDSAVYFCASSREATGYYGYTFGSGTRLTVV.

The chain is built from TRBV19 and TRBJ2-3; the D gene could be TRBD1 or TRBD2 (5 bases each). Germline V lookup: CDR1 LNHDA, CDR2 SQIVND (reference sequence). The CDR3 contains 15 residues. The germline V and J ends were trimmed by 3 bases and 1 base, with 11 bases remaining between them. CDR3 nucleotide sequence: TGTGCCAGTAGTATTATCCGAGGGGGCACAGATACGCAGTATTTT. It yields the protein CASSIIRGGTDTQYF. The whole variable domain, remainder taken from reference TRBV19 and TRBJ2-3, is DGGITQSPKYLFRKEGQNVTLSCEQNLNHDAMYWYRQDPGQGLRLIYYSQIVNDFQKGDIAEGYSVSREKKESFPLTVTSAQKNPTAFYLCASSIIRGGTDTQYFGPGTRLTVL.